The 15 T cell receptor beta chains in this list originate from one sample, sequenced in a study of shared clonotypes between healthy human individuals. TCRdb's copy holds only in-frame clones and misses some; the assay was immunoSEQ multiplex PCR. This table has about 1 million clones, roughly 75% appearing once. The sequenced sample was memory CD4+ T cells sorted from blood. Subset of the sample: CD45RA-negative fraction. These receptor sequences come from a man younger than 30 in good health.

V and J are TRBV5-1 and TRBJ2-7, with D hard to call. Trimming removed 6 bases from V and 6 bases from J, with 22 bases in between. The CDR3 totals 15 residues. CDR1 SGHRS and CDR2 YFSETQ come from the germline V gene. CDR3 residues: CASNSNSGPQSEQYF. CDR3 DNA sequence: TGCGCCAGCAACTCCAACTCCGGGCCTCAAAGCGAGCAGTACTTC.

This clone came up a few times. The chain has TRBV5-1 and TRBJ2-5; 10 bases align to TRBD2. From germline, CDR1 is SGHRS and CDR2 YFSETQ. The CDR3 covers 15 residues. V was clipped by 4 bases and J by 3 bases; unmatched bases: 6. CDR3 amino acids: CASSTLAGVEETQYF. The CDR3 DNA reads as TGCGCCAGCAGCACCCTAGCGGGGGTCGAAGAGACCCAGTACTTC.

The chain combines TRBV5-6 with TRBJ2-1; 8 nucleotides agree with TRBD1. The J segment lost 10 bases and the V segment lost 1 base, leaving 7 bases of the junction unmatched. This CDR3 is built from 14 residues. Germline V gene lookup returns CDR1 SGHDT and CDR2 YYEEEE. CDR3 protein: CASSLNQGAWEQFF. The CDR3 region has the DNA TGTGCCAGCAGCTTGAATCAGGGGGCTTGGGAGCAGTTCTTC. Full variable domain (missing parts from reference TRBV5-6 and TRBJ2-1): DAGVTQSPTHLIKTRGQQVTLRCSPKSGHDTVSWYQQALGQGPQFIFQYYEEEERQRGNFPDRFSGHQFPNYSSELNVNALLLGDSALYLCASSLNQGAWEQFFGPGTRLTVL.

To note about this clone: The same CDR3 also results from other DNA sequences found in this sample. This chain's CDR3 is CAWSVGQGNQPQHF. The CDR3 DNA is TGTGCCTGGAGTGTAGGACAGGGGAATCAGCCCCAGCATTTT. This chain connects TRBV30 to TRBJ1-5; 9 bases map to TRBD1. There are 14 residues in the CDR3. Germline-derived CDR1 and CDR2 are GTSNPN and SVGIG (reference sequence). With V trimmed by 0 bases and J by 4 bases, 1 base remained unmatched.

On this clone: This sequence may be a read error, since a much larger clone differs from it by one base. The chain uses TRBV7-2 and TRBJ2-3; TRBD2 might be the D (5 bases). Germline V CDR1 and CDR2: SGHTA, FQGNSA. Between the trimmed V and J ends, which lost 0 bases and 1 base, there was a span of 5 bases. This CDR3 comprises 14 residues. This CDR3 is CASSLASGTDTQYF. Here the CDR3 DNA reads TGTGCCAGCAGCTTAGCTAGCGGCACAGATACGCAGTATTTT.

Ten or more counts support this clone. The V call is TRBV6-6, the J call TRBJ2-1, with a weak D call TRBD2 (6 bases). Germline V CDR1 and CDR2: MNHNY, SVGAGI (reference sequence). V lost 6 bases, J lost 8 bases, and 14 bases lay in between. This CDR3 has 13 amino acids. CDR3 residues: CASRPRGDDEQFF. In DNA, the CDR3 is TGTGCCAGCAGGCCGCGGGGAGACGATGAGCAGTTCTTC.

This clone has just a few counts. Additional DNA sequences in this sample encode the identical CDR3. This chain uses TRBV28 with TRBJ2-6; no definite D call. The CDR3 covers 15 residues. Germline lookup yields CDR1 MDHEN and CDR2 SYDVKM. V lost 2 bases to trimming and J lost 0 bases, with 5 bases between them. In DNA, the CDR3 is TGTGCCAGCAGTTTACCGGGCTCTGGGGCCAACGTCCTGACTTTC. Residues: CASSLPGSGANVLTF.

The chain combines TRBV29-1 with TRBJ2-7; TRBD2 might be the D (5 bases). The germline CDR1 and CDR2 sequences are SQVTM and ANQGSEA. This CDR3 region has 13 residues. Trimming removed 5 bases at V and 3 bases at J, with 14 bases between. The CDR3 is CSVLPQAGYEQYF. CDR3 sequence (DNA): TGCAGCGTTCTCCCCCAGGCGGGCTACGAGCAGTACTTC.

This clone was detected only once. V usage is TRBV28 and J usage is TRBJ1-1; D call uncertain. V lost 7 bases and J lost 0, with 9 bases in between. This CDR3 contains 13 residues. The germline CDR1 and CDR2 sequences are MDHEN and SYDVKM. CDR3 sequence: CASTGPMNTEAFF. CDR3 in DNA: TGTGCCAGCACCGGACCCATGAACACTGAAGCTTTCTTT.

The chain joins TRBV6-4 to TRBJ1-1; D perhaps matches TRBD1 (6 bases). With 5 bases removed from V and 2 bases from J, the gap between germline ends came to 12 bases. This CDR3 is 14 amino acids long. In germline, CDR1 is MRHNA, CDR2 SNTAGT. The CDR3, as DNA: TGTGCCAGCAGTCGTGATGGGGGCAACACTGAAGCTTTCTTT. Translating gives CASSRDGGNTEAFF.

The V gene is TRBV7-9, the J gene TRBJ2-5, with D uncertain. V lost 2 bases and J 4 bases, leaving 11 bases between the germline ends. CDR1 is SEHNR, CDR2 FQNEAQ, per germline (reference sequence). The CDR3 has 14 residues. The CDR3: CASSLSRAPETQYF. The CDR3 nucleotides read TGTGCCAGCAGCTTAAGTAGGGCCCCAGAGACCCAGTACTTC.

The rearrangement uses TRBV10-3 and TRBJ2-5; TRBD1 is a possible D gene (6 bases). CDR3 size: 13 residues. Germline-derived CDR1 and CDR2 are ENHRY and SYGVKD. V was trimmed by 8 bases and J by 2 bases, leaving 12 bases between them. CDR3 in amino acids: CAIGGGYQETQYF. DNA for the CDR3: TGTGCCATCGGGGGCGGCTATCAAGAGACCCAGTACTTC.

The chain recombines TRBV7-9 with TRBJ2-7; D gene unclear. V shed 4 bases and J shed 0 bases, with 13 bases lying between them. The CDR3 is 15 amino acids. Looked up from germline, CDR1 is SEHNR and CDR2 is FQNEAQ (reference sequence). CDR3 in DNA: TGTGCCAGCAGCTCATTAACACTAAGCTCCTACGAGCAGTACTTC. Its protein is CASSSLTLSSYEQYF.

The chain has TRBV5-1 and TRBJ2-3, with 9 bases lining up with TRBD1. The CDR3 sequence is 15 residues long. Germline V CDR1 and CDR2: SGHRS, YFSETQ. J gave up 3 bases and V 4 bases, and 6 bases lay outside the gene matches. CDR3 sequence: CASSVRQGGTDTQYF. The DNA of the CDR3 is TGCGCCAGCAGCGTTCGACAGGGGGGAACAGATACGCAGTATTTT.

The chain combines TRBV7-8 with TRBJ2-1; maybe TRBD1 (5 bases). Germline CDR1 SGHVS, CDR2 FQNEAQ. The V end lost 3 bases, the J end lost 2 bases, and 11 bases lay between the germline ends. There are 15 residues in the CDR3. The DNA for the CDR3 is TGTGCCAGCAGCTTTGGGGCAATTACCTACAATGAGCAGTTCTTC. This encodes CASSFGAITYNEQFF.